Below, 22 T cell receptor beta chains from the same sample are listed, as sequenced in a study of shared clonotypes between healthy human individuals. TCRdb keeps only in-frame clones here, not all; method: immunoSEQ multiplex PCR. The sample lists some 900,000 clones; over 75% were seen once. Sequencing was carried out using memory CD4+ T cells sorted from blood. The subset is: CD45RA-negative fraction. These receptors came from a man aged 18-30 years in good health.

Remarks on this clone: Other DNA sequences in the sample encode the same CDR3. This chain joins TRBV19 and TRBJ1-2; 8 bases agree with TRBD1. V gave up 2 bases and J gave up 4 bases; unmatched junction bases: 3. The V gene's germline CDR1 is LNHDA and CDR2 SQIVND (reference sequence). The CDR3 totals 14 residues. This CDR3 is CASSIQGASYGYTF. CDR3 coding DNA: TGTGCCAGTAGTATACAGGGGGCGAGCTATGGCTACACCTTC.

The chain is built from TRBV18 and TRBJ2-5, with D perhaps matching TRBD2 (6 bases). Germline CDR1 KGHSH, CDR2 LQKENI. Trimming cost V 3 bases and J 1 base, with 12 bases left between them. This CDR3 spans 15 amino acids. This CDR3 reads CASSPYERAQETQYF. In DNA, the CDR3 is TGTGCCAGCTCACCTTATGAGCGGGCCCAAGAGACCCAGTACTTC.

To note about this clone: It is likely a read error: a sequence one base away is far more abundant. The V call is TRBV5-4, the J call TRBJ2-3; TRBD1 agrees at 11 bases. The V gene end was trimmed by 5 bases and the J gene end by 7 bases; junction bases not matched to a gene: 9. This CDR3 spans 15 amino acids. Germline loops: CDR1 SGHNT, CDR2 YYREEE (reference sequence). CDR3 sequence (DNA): TGTGCCAGCAGACTGGACAGGGGGCTGACAAATACGCAGTATTTT. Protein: CASRLDRGLTNTQYF.

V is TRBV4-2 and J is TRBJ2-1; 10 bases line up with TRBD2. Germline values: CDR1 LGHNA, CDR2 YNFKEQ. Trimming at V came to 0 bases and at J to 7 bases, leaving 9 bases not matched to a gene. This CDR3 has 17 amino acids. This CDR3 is CASSQDRIRTSGNEQFF. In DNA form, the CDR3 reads TGTGCCAGCAGCCAAGATCGAATACGGACTAGCGGAAATGAGCAGTTCTTC.

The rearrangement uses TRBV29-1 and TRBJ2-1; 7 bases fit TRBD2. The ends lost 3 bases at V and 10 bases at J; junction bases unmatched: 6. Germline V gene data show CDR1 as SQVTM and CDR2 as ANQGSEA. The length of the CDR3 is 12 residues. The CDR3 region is CSVDDAGVEQFF. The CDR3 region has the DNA TGCAGCGTTGACGACGCGGGAGTCGAGCAGTTCTTC.

CDR3 sequence: CASSFGIQETQYF. CDR3 DNA sequence: TGTGCCAGCAGCTTTGGGATTCAAGAGACCCAGTACTTC. This chain links TRBV11-2 with TRBJ2-5; D is unclear. Trimming left V 3 bases short and J 2 bases short, with 7 bases between. CDR1 and CDR2 from the germline V gene are SGHAT and FQNNGV. The CDR3 is 13 residues long.

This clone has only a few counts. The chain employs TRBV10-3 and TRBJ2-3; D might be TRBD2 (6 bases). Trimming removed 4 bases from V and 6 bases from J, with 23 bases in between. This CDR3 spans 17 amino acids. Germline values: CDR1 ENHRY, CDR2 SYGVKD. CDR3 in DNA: TGTGCCATCAGTGGAGGGGCCATTAGCGGACCTGCTGATACGCAGTATTTT. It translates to CAISGGAISGPADTQYF.

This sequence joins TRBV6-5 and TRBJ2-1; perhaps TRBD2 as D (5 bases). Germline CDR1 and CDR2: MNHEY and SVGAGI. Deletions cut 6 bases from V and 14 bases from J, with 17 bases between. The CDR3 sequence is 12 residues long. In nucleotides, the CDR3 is TGTGCCAGCAGGAGACTCCTCGGGGTCGAGTTCTTC. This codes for CASRRLLGVEFF.

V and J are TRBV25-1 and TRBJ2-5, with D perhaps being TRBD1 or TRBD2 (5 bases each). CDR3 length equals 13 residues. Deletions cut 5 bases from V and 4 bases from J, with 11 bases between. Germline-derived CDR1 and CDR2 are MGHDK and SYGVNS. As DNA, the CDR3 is TGTGCCAGCAGTCTCTGGGGGTTAGAGACCCAGTACTTC. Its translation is CASSLWGLETQYF.

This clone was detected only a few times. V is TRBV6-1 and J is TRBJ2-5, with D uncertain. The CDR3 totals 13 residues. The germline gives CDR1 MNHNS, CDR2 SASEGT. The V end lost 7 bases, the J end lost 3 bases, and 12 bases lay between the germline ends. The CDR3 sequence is CASNRSIKETQYF. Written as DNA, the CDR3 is TGTGCCAGCAACCGATCGATCAAAGAGACCCAGTACTTC.

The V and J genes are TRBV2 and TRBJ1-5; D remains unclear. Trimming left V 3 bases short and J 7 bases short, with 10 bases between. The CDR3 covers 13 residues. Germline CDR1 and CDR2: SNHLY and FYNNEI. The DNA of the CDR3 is TGTGCCAGCAGTGACGACGGTGGCCAGCCCCAGCATTTT. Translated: CASSDDGGQPQHF.

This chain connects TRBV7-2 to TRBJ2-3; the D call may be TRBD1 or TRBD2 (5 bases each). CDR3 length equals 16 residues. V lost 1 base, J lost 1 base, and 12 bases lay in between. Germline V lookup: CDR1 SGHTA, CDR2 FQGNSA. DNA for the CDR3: TGTGCCAGCAGCTTAGGGGTGGGGCGGGGCACAGATACGCAGTATTTT. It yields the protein CASSLGVGRGTDTQYF.

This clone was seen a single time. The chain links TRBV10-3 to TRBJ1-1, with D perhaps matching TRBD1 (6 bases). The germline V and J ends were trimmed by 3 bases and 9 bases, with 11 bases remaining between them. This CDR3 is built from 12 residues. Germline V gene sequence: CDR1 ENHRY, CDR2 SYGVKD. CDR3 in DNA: TGTGCCATCAGTGACAGGGGAATTAAAGCTTTCTTT. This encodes CAISDRGIKAFF.

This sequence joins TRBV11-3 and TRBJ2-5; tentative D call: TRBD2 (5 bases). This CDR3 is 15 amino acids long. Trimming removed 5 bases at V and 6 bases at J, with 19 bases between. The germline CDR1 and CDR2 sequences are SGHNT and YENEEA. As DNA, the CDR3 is TGTGCCAGCAGCCCGCAAGGAGGTACTCGGCAGACCCAGTACTTC. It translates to CASSPQGGTRQTQYF.

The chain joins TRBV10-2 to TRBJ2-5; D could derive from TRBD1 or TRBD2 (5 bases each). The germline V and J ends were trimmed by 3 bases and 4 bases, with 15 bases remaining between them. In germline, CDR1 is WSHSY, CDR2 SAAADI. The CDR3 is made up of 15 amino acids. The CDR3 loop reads CASSEFRAGGETQYF. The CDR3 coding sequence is TGCGCCAGCAGTGAATTCAGGGCTGGGGGAGAGACCCAGTACTTC.

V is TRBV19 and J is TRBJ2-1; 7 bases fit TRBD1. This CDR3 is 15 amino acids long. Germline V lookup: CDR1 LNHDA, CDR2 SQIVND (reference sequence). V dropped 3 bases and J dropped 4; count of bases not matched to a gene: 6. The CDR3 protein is CASSIGTVLYNEQFF. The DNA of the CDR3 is TGTGCCAGTAGTATTGGGACAGTACTTTACAATGAGCAGTTCTTC.

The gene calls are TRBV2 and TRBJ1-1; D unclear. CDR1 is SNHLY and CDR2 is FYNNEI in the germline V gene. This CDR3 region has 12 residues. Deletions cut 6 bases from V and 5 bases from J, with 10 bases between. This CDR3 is CASRPLRTEAFF. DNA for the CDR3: TGTGCCAGCAGACCTCTTAGAACTGAAGCTTTCTTT.

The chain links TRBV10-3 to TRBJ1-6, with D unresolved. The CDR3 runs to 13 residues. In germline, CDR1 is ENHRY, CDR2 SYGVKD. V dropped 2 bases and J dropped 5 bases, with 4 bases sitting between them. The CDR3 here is CAISEQNNSPLHF. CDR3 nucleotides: TGTGCCATCAGTGAGCAGAATAATTCACCCCTCCACTTT.

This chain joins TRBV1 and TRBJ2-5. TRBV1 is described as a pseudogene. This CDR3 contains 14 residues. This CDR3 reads CTSSLTGAQETQYF. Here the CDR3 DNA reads TGCACCAGCAGCCTGACGGGGGCTCAAGAGACCCAGTACTTC.

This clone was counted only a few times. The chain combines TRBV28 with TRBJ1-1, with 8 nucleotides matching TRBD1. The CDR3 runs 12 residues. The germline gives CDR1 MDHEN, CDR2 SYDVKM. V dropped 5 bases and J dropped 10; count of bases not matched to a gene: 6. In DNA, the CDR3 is TGTGCCAGCAGTGTGACAGGGGAAAGAGCTTTCTTT. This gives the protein CASSVTGERAFF. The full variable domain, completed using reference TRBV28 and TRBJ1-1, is DVKVTQSSRYLVKRTGEKVFLECVQDMDHENMFWYRQDPGLGLRLIYFSYDVKMKEKGDIPEGYSVSREKKERFSLILESASTNQTSMYLCASSVTGERAFFGQGTRLTVV.

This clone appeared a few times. DNA for the CDR3: TGTGCCAGCAGTCGATCGTACCAAGAGACCCAGTACTTC. This translates into CASSRSYQETQYF. V usage is TRBV6-6 and J usage is TRBJ2-5; D remains unclear. This CDR3 has 13 amino acids. Trimming took 5 bases from V and 0 from J, leaving 7 bases between them. Germline values: CDR1 MNHNY, CDR2 SVGAGI (reference sequence).

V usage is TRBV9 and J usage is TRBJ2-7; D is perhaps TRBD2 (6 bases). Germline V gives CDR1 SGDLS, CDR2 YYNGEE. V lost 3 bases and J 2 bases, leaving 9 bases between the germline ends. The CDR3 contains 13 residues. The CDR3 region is CASSELAPYEQYF. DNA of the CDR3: TGTGCCAGCAGCGAACTAGCCCCCTACGAGCAGTACTTC.